Each of the 14 T cell receptor beta chains below was sequenced from the same sample in a study of blood T cell repertoires in COVID-19. Sequenced by immunoSEQ multiplex PCR; TCRdb stores in-frame clones only, minus some. The sample contains 190,000 or so clones, around nine tenths of which appear only once. Sequences were obtained from peripheral blood. These TCRs come from a young woman who had recovered from COVID-19.

The chain combines TRBV6-2 or TRBV6-3 with TRBJ1-4, with D possibly TRBD1 on 5 matching bases. This CDR3 comprises 15 residues. Germline V gene sequence: CDR1 MNHEY, CDR2 SVGEGT. V dropped 2 bases and J dropped 8 bases, with 15 bases sitting between them. CDR3 nucleotides: TGTGCCAGCAGTTACAAGGCGTCCGGGGGGGAAAAACTGTTTTTT. It codes for CASSYKASGGEKLFF.

In its sample, this clone was seen once. This rearrangement joins TRBV9 to TRBJ1-6; D is perhaps TRBD1 (5 bases). V shed 1 base and J shed 10 bases, with 15 bases lying between them. CDR1 SGDLS and CDR2 YYNGEE come from the germline V gene. This CDR3 has 15 residues. This CDR3 is CASSVQAGLFSPLHF. The DNA of the CDR3 is TGTGCCAGCAGCGTACAAGCAGGGCTTTTCTCACCCCTCCACTTT.

The chain joins TRBV3-1 (or the pseudogene TRBV3-2) to TRBJ1-1; unclear D gene. The CDR3 runs to 11 residues. CDR1 and CDR2 (germline): LGHDT, YNNKEL (reference sequence). V gave up 4 bases and J gave up 3 bases, with 3 bases separating them. CDR3 coding DNA: TGTGCCAGCAGCCTAGACACTGAAGCTTTCTTT. It yields the protein CASSLDTEAFF.

The J gene is TRBJ2-7, the V gene TRBV6-5, with 10 bases matching TRBD1. CDR1 is MNHEY and CDR2 is SVGAGI in the germline V gene. This CDR3 is 14 amino acids long. Trimming took 6 bases from V and 3 from J; bases not matched to a gene: 5. The chain's CDR3 is CASRGDRGFYEQYF. DNA for the CDR3: TGTGCCAGCAGGGGGGACAGGGGTTTCTACGAGCAGTACTTC.

The chain joins TRBV27 to TRBJ1-3; no definite D call. The CDR3 consists of 15 residues. Germline V gene sequence: CDR1 MNHEY, CDR2 SMNVEV (reference sequence). Trimming cost V 0 bases and J 4 bases, with 10 bases left between them. The CDR3 DNA follows: TGTGCCAGCAGTTTATCGGCGGGAACGGGAAACACCATATATTTT. As protein: CASSLSAGTGNTIYF.

The rearrangement links TRBV24-1 to TRBJ1-5; D call uncertain. Germline V lookup: CDR1 KGHDR, CDR2 SFDVKD. The CDR3 runs to 13 residues. Between the trimmed V and J ends, which lost 7 bases and 0 bases, there was a span of 6 bases. CDR3 sequence (DNA): TGTGCCACCAGAGAGGGTAGCAATCAGCCCCAGCATTTT. This sequence encodes CATREGSNQPQHF.

The V gene is TRBV19, the J gene TRBJ1-4, with unresolved D. V was cut by 7 bases and J by 4 bases, with 16 bases left in between. The CDR3 is made up of 15 amino acids. The germline gives CDR1 LNHDA, CDR2 SQIVND (reference sequence). As DNA, the CDR3 is TGTGCCAGTACCCGAGGAGGACGGCTTAATGAAAAACTGTTTTTT. This codes for CASTRGGRLNEKLFF.

The chain is built from TRBV18 and TRBJ1-1, with 8 bases matching TRBD1. The CDR3 has 14 residues. The ends lost 5 bases at V and 5 bases at J; junction bases unmatched: 7. Germline V gene lookup returns CDR1 KGHSH and CDR2 LQKENI. The CDR3 loop reads CASSGDRQTTEAFF. CDR3 in DNA: TGTGCCAGCTCAGGGGACAGGCAAACGACTGAAGCTTTCTTT.

The chain couples TRBV29-1 to TRBJ2-3; 9 bases fit TRBD2. The germline CDR1 and CDR2 sequences are SQVTM and ANQGSEA. Losses at the gene ends were 6 bases for V and 4 bases for J; bases not matched to a gene: 17. The CDR3 is 17 residues long. CDR3: CSVATGTSIGVADTQYF. CDR3 sequence (DNA): TGCAGCGTGGCGACCGGGACTAGCATAGGTGTTGCAGATACGCAGTATTTT.

The rearrangement links TRBV18 to TRBJ1-5; 8 bases align to TRBD1. The CDR3 has 16 amino acids. V dropped 3 bases and J dropped 1; count of bases not matched to a gene: 5. Per germline, CDR1 KGHSH and CDR2 LQKENI. The CDR3 bases are TGTGCCAGCTCACCCCAGGGGGCGGGGAGCAATCAGCCCCAGCATTTT. Protein: CASSPQGAGSNQPQHF.

The gene calls are TRBV20-1 and TRBJ2-5; D not certain. V lost 2 bases and J 5 bases, leaving 6 bases between the germline ends. The CDR3 consists of 11 residues. Germline V gives CDR1 DFQATT, CDR2 SNEGSKA (reference sequence). CDR3 in DNA: TGCAGTGCTAGATTTTCTGAGACCCAGTACTTC. Translation: CSARFSETQYF.

About this clone itself: Relative to the germline gene, one junction end is altered; a read error may explain this. The chain couples TRBV3-1 (or the pseudogene TRBV3-2) to TRBJ2-2; TRBD2 matches 11 bases. CDR1 is LGHDT, CDR2 YNNKEL, per germline (reference sequence). The CDR3 runs to 18 residues. CDR3: CASSQTSGGAMNPGELFF. DNA of the CDR3: TGTGCCAGCAGCCAAACTAGCGGGGGAGCTATGAACCCCGGGGAGCTGTTTTTT.

The chain employs TRBV5-1 and TRBJ1-1, with TRBD1 identical over 8 bases. Looked up from germline, CDR1 is SGHRS and CDR2 is YFSETQ. The ends lost 3 bases at V and 1 base at J; junction bases unmatched: 5. The CDR3 has 15 residues. The CDR3 is CASSSGQGGNTEAFF. CDR3 nucleotides: TGCGCCAGCAGCTCTGGACAGGGAGGGAACACTGAAGCTTTCTTT.

This chain links TRBV7-8 with TRBJ2-5, with 7 bases identical to TRBD1. The trim removed 5 bases at V and 1 base at J, leaving 4 bases unmatched. There are 14 residues in the CDR3. Germline V gives CDR1 SGHVS, CDR2 FQNEAQ. Here the CDR3 DNA reads TGTGCCAGCAGCCTCGGGACAGCCCAAGAGACCCAGTACTTC. Residues: CASSLGTAQETQYF.